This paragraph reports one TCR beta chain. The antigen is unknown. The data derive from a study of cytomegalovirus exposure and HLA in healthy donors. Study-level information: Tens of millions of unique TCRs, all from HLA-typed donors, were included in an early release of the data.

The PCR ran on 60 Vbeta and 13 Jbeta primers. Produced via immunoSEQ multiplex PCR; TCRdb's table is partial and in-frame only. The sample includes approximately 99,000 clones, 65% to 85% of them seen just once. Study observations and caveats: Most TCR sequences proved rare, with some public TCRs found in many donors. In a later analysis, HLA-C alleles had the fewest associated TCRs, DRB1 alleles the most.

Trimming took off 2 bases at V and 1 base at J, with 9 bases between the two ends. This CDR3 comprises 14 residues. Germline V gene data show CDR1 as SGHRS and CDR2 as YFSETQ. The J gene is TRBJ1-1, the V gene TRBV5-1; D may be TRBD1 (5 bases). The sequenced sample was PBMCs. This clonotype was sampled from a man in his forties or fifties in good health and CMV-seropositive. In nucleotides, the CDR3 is TGCGCCAGCAGCTTCGACAGAAGGAACACTGAAGCTTTCTTT. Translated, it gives CASSFDRRNTEAFF.